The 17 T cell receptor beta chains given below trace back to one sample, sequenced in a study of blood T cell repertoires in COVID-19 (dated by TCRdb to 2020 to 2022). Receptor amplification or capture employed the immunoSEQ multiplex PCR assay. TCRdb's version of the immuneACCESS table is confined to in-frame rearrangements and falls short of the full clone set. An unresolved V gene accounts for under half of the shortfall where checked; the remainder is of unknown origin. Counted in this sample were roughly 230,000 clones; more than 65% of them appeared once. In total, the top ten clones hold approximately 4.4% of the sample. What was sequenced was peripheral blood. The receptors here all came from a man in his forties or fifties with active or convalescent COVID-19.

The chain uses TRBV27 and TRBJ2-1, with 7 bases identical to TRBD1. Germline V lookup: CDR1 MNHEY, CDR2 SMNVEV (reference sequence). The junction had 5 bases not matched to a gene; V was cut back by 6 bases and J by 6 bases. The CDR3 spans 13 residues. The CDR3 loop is CASREAGGNEQFF. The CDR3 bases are TGTGCCAGCAGGGAAGCAGGGGGCAATGAGCAGTTCTTC.

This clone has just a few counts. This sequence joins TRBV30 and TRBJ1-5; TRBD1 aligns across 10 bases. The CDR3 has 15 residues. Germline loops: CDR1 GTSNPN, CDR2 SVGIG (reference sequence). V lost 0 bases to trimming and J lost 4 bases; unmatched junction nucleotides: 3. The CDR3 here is CAWSVGDRGNQPQHF. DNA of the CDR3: TGTGCCTGGAGTGTAGGGGACAGGGGAAATCAGCCCCAGCATTTT.

CDR3 DNA sequence: TGTGCCAGCAGCACCCCGGACAGGGGTATGACAGATACGCAGTATTTT. The encoded protein is CASSTPDRGMTDTQYF. The rearrangement links TRBV7-2 to TRBJ2-3; 9 bases match TRBD1. Trimming at V came to 5 bases and at J to 3 bases, leaving 9 bases not matched to a gene. This CDR3 comprises 16 residues. Germline-derived CDR1 and CDR2 are SGHTA and FQGNSA.

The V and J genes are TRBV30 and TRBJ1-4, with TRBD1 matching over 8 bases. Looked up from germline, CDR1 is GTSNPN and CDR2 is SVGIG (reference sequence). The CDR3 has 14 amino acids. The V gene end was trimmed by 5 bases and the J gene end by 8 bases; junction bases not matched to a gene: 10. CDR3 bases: TGTGCCTGGGCTACCGACAGGGGAGGGGAAAAACTGTTTTTT. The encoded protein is CAWATDRGGEKLFF.

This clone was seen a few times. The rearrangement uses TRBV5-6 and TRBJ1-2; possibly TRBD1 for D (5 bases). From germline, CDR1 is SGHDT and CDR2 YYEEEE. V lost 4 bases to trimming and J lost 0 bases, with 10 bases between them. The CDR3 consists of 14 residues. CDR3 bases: TGTGCCAGCAGCAGAGACAGAGCTAACTATGGCTACACCTTC. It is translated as CASSRDRANYGYTF.

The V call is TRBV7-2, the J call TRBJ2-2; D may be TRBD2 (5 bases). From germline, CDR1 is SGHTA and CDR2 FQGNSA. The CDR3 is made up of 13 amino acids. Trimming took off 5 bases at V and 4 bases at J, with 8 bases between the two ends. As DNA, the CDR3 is TGTGCCAGCAGCGTCGCGGGCACCGGGGAGCTGTTTTTT. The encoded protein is CASSVAGTGELFF.

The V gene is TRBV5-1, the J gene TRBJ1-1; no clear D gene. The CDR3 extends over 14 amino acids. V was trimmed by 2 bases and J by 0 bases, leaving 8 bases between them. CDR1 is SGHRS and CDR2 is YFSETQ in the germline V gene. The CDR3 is CASSFEIMNTEAFF. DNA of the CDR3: TGCGCCAGCAGCTTTGAGATAATGAACACTGAAGCTTTCTTT.

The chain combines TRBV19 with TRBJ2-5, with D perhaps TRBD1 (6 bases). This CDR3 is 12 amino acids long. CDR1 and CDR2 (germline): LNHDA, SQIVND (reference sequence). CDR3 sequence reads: CACGRGQETQYF. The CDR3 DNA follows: TGTGCTTGCGGCAGGGGCCAAGAGACCCAGTACTTC.

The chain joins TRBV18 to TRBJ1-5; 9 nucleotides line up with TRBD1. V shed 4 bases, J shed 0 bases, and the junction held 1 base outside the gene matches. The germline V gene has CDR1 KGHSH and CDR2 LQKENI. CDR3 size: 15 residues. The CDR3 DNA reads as TGTGCCAGCTCACGGACAGGGGATAGCAATCAGCCCCAGCATTTT. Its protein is CASSRTGDSNQPQHF.

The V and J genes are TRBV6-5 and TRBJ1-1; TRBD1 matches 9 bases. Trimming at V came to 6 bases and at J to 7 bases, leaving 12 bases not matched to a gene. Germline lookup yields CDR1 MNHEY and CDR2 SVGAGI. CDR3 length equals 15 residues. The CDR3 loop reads CASRSTGGLEVEAFF. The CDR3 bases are TGTGCCAGCAGGTCTACAGGGGGCTTAGAGGTTGAAGCTTTCTTT.

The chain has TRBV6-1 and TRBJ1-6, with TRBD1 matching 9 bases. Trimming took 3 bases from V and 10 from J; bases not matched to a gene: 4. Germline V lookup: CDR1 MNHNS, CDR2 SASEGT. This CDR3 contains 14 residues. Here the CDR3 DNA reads TGTGCCAGCAGTGACCGGGACAGGGAATCACCCCTCCACTTT. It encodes CASSDRDRESPLHF.

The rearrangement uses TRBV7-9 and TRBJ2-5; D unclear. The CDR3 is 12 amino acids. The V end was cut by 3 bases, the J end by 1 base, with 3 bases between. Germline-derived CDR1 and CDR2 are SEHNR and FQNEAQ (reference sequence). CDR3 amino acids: CASSFLQETQYF. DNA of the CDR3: TGTGCCAGCAGCTTTCTCCAAGAGACCCAGTACTTC.

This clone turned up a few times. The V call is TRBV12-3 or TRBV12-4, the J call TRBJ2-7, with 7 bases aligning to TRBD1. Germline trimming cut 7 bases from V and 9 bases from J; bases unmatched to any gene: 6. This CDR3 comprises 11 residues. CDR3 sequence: CASTRGGGQYF. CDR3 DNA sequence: TGTGCCAGCACTAGAGGGGGCGGGCAGTACTTC.

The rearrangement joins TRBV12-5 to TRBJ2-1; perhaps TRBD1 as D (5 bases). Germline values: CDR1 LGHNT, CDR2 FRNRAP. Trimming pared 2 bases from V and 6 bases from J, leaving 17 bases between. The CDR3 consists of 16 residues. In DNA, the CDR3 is TGTGCTAGTGGTTTGTACCTGGCACCCCAGGGCAATGAGCAGTTCTTC. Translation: CASGLYLAPQGNEQFF.

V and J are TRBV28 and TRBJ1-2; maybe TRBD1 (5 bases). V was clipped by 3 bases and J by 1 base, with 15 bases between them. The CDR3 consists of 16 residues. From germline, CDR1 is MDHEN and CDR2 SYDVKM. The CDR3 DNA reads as TGTGCCAGCAGTTTCTCAACCCTCAGGGATAACTATGGCTACACCTTC. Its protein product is CASSFSTLRDNYGYTF.

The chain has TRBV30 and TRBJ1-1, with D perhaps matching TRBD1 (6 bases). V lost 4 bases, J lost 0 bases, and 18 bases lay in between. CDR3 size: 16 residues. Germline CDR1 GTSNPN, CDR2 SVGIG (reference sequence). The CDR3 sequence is CAWIIAGTNMNTEAFF. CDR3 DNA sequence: TGTGCCTGGATTATTGCAGGGACAAATATGAACACTGAAGCTTTCTTT.

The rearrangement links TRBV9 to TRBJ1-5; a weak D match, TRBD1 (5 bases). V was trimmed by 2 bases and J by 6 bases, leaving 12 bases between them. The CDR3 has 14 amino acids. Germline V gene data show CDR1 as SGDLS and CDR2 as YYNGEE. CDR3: CASSVTGAGQPQHF. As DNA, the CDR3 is TGTGCCAGCAGCGTTACTGGGGCAGGTCAGCCCCAGCATTTT.